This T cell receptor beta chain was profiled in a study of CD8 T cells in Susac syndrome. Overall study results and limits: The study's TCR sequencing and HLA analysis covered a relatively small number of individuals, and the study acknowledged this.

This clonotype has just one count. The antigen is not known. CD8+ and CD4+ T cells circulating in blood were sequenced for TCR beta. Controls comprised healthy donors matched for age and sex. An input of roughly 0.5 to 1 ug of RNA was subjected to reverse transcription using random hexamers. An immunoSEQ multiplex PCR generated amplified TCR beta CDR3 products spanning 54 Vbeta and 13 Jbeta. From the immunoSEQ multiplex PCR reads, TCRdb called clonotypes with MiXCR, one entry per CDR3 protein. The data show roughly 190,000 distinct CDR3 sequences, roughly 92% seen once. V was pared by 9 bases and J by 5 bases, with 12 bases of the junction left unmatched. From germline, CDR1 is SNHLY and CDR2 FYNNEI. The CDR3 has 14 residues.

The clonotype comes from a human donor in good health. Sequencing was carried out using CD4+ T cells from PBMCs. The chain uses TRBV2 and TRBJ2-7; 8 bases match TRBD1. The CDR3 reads CARGGTGGSDEQYF. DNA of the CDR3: TGTGCCAGAGGTGGGACAGGAGGTTCCGACGAGCAGTACTTC.